This TCR beta chain emerged from a study of blood T cell repertoires in COVID-19. Study context: Sample material is recorded as cDNA or gDNA derived from T cells, B-cell-depleted T cells, or PBMCs.

Study members were between roughly 18 and 89 years old and lived in over 20 US regions. The method was immunoSEQ multiplex PCR; TCRdb's version includes in-frame clones alone and lacks a portion of them. Of about 370,000 clones in the sample, around 91% were seen once. With 5 bases clipped from V and 5 bases from J, the junction kept 7 bases outside the gene matches. Germline V gene data show CDR1 as MNHEY and CDR2 as SMNVEV (reference sequence). The CDR3 has 14 amino acids. Sample: PBMCs or T cells enriched from blood (not recorded which). This sequence joins TRBV27 and TRBJ1-1; TRBD1 agrees at 8 bases. The receptor was isolated from a man between 18 and 29 years old who had recovered from COVID-19. CDR3 nucleotide sequence: TGTGCCAGCAGTCCTACAGGGGGTTGGACTGAAGCTTTCTTT. Its protein product is CASSPTGGWTEAFF.